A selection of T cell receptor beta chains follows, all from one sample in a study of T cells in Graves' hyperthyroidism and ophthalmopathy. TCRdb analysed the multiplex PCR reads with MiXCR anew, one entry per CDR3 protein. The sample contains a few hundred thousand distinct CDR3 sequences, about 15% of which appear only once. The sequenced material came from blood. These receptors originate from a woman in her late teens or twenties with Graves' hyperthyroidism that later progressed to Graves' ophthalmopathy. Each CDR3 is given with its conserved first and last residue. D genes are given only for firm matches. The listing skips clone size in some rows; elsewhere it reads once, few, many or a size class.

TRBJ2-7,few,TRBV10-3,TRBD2,CAISPAGSGSGSYEQYF,TGTGCCATCAGCCCAGCGGGTAGCGGGAGCGGTTCCTACGAGCAGTACTTC
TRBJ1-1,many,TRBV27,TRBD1,CASSWTGGTEAFF,TGTGCCAGCAGTTGGACAGGGGGGACTGAAGCTTTCTTT
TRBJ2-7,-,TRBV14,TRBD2,CATSGGRTYEQYF,TGTGCCACCAGCGGGGGGCGGACTTACGAGCAGTACTTC
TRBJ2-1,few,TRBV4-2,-,CASSQDLPGGKYDEQFF,TGTGCCAGCAGCCAAGACCTACCTGGCGGGAAGTACGATGAGCAGTTCTTC
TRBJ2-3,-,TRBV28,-,CASSLYQGRTDTQYF,TGTGCCAGCAGTTTATACCAGGGGAGAACAGATACGCAGTATTTT
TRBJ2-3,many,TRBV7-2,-,CASSLAAVGTDTQYF,TGTGCCAGCAGCTTAGCGGCCGTGGGAACAGATACGCAGTATTTT
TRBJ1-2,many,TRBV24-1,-,CATSDPREGYGGYTF,TGTGCCACCAGTGACCCACGAGAGGGATACGGTGGCTACACCTTC
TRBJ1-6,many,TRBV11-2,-,CASRRRDPNSPLHF,TGTGCCAGCAGACGGCGGGACCCAAATTCACCCCTCCACTTT
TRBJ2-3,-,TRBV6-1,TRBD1,CASSEGDRYTDTQYF,TGTGCCAGCAGTGAGGGGGACAGATACACAGATACGCAGTATTTT
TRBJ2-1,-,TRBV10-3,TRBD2,CAISAQAGGPNNEQFF,TGTGCCATCAGTGCCCAAGCGGGAGGGCCTAACAATGAGCAGTTCTTC
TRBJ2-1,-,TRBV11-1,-,CASSLAGANYVNNEQFF,TGTGCCAGCAGCTTAGCGGGGGCAAACTACGTCAACAATGAGCAGTTCTTC
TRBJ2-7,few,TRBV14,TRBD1,CASSPPRGTYEQYF,TGTGCCAGCAGTCCACCCAGGGGGACCTACGAGCAGTACTTC
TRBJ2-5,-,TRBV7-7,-,CASSNRGPRSKTQYF,TGTGCTAGCAGCAATAGGGGCCCAAGATCGAAGACCCAGTACTTC
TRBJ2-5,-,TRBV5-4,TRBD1,CASSRTGGKETQYF,TGTGCCAGCAGCCGCACAGGGGGCAAAGAGACCCAGTACTTC
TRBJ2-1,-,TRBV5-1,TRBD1,CASSLGQGCNEQFF,TGCGCCAGCAGCTTGGGACAGGGATGCAATGAGCAGTTCTTC
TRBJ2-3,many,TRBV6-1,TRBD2,CASIRRGAGGSTDTQYF,TGTGCCAGCATACGGCGTGGAGCGGGAGGGAGCACAGATACGCAGTATTTT
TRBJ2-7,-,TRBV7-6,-,CASSLDGGATYEQYF,TGTGCCAGCAGCTTAGATGGCGGAGCCACCTACGAGCAGTACTTC